This entry describes one T cell receptor (beta chain). This clonotype was seen at least ten times. This receptor's antigen is unknown. No base qualities exist here, and no much larger clone lies one base off it. For repertoire sequencing, the TCR beta CDR3 regions were amplified from RNA transcripts. The first round of RT-PCR was done with HTBI primers and the Qiagen OneStep RT-PCR kit, and was followed by a second round of multiplex PCR, then size selection and purification. Libraries were sequenced paired-end with 100 bp reads on an Illumina HiSeq2000. As for the authors' bioinformatics: SOAPnuke was used for read processing, and reads with adapters, uncalled bases, a mean Phred below 15, or no exact constant-primer or identifier match were discarded. High-quality paired reads were merged with COPE v1.2.5. Each unique nucleotide sequence was treated as a clonotype, and MiTCR v1.1 was used to align the clonotypes to the IMGT TRB V, D and J references. The analysis was limited to V-J combinations with a frequency above 0.0001, which together covered 99.2% of repertoires. A TCR clonal expansion and chaos score per V-J combination was defined as the ratio of F50 clonal expansion to chaos observed in the TCRdist matrix. Welch's t-statistics and random forest were used to reduce features to 13 V-J combinations, which were fed into a naive Bayes classifier. Thyroid-blood repertoire similarity was quantified with the Morisita-Horn index. TCRdb reprocessing: public reads trimmed at Q25 with fastp, clones called with MiXCR, in-frame beta chains kept. CDR3 protein duplicates are merged, each entry listing the most common genes and DNA. The V and J calls were determined by TCRdb, not by the authors. The sample contains roughly 420,000 distinct CDR3 sequences, over 20% of them found a single time. 2.5% to 3.5% of the sample rests with the top ten.

CDR1 and CDR2 were assigned from the germline V gene as MNHEY and SVGEGT. V and J lose 6 bases and 4 bases, and a span of 21 bases separates them. Reading from cysteine to phenylalanine, the CDR3 counts 16 amino acids. Only the CDR3 part of the read is kept: 48 bases, read in frame from the first base. This sample was taken from a study of Graves' ophthalmopathy and Graves' hyperthyroidism (dated by TCRdb to 2016 to 2018). Background for the entire study: Peripheral blood was collected before any treatment was given, at the time of initial diagnosis. To tell Graves' ophthalmopathy apart from Graves' hyperthyroidism, and to predict which patients would progress to ophthalmopathy, the study relied on TCR beta repertoire signatures. In total, 135 blood samples were TCR-sequenced: approximately 42 ophthalmopathy, 80 or so hyperthyroidism and roughly 17 hyperthyroidism-to-ophthalmopathy patients. A discovery set of 95 to 100 patients (43 ophthalmopathy, just over 55 stable hyperthyroidism) was enrolled to explore V-J signatures distinguishing ophthalmopathy from hyperthyroidism. An independent validation cohort was composed of fewer than 20 hyperthyroidism patients and over 15 patients who later progressed from hyperthyroidism to ophthalmopathy. In roughly 6 hyperthyroidism patients, the T-cell repertoires found in thyroid tissue were compared with those found in blood. Following sampling, methimazole starting at 30 mg daily was administered to hyperthyroidism patients, and high-dose intravenous methylprednisolone was administered to ophthalmopathy patients. The roughly 100 discovery patients were randomly split 7:3 into training and test sets.

Results the study describes overall, beyond this receptor: Sample size was not statistically predetermined, and group allocation was not concealed from the investigators. Most expanded thyroid clonotypes with frequency above 0.001 were also detected in blood, suggesting blood repertoires may reflect the thyroid immune response. In cross-validation, the 13-signature model distinguished ophthalmopathy from stable hyperthyroidism with approximately 90% sensitivity and nearly 82% specificity, and in the test set the corresponding values were approximately 80% and 68%. In validation, the model predicted ophthalmopathy progression with less than 71% sensitivity and less than 80% specificity; roughly eleven predicted patients were CT-confirmed with GO in a median of approximately 6.5 months.

A patient counted as having stable hyperthyroidism if there was no progression to ophthalmopathy within 18 months of follow-up. Hyperthyroidism patients were newly diagnosed, with disease duration under 2 months, and aged 18 to 65 years. Patients with other autoimmune diseases, uncontrolled infections, pregnancy or lactation were excluded from the study. Diagnosis relied on clinical symptoms, serum thyroxine, TRAb, thyroid ultrasound and orbital computed tomography. Using Ficoll-Paque density gradient centrifugation, PBMCs were isolated from approximately 11 ml of fresh peripheral blood. Trizol reagent was used to extract the total RNA, and its quality was then checked on an Agilent 2100 Bioanalyzer.

Specimen: peripheral blood. This sequence uses TRBV6-2 or TRBV6-3 and TRBJ1-2, with no D gene named confidently. The TCR sequence derives from a woman aged 18-29 years with stable Graves' hyperthyroidism. Donor details come from another sample of the same person, matched by shared clones. The CDR3 here reads CASSSSIDRGSYGYTF. The DNA sequence follows: TGTGCCAGCAGCTCGTCTATAGACCGGGGATCCTATGGCTACACCTTC.